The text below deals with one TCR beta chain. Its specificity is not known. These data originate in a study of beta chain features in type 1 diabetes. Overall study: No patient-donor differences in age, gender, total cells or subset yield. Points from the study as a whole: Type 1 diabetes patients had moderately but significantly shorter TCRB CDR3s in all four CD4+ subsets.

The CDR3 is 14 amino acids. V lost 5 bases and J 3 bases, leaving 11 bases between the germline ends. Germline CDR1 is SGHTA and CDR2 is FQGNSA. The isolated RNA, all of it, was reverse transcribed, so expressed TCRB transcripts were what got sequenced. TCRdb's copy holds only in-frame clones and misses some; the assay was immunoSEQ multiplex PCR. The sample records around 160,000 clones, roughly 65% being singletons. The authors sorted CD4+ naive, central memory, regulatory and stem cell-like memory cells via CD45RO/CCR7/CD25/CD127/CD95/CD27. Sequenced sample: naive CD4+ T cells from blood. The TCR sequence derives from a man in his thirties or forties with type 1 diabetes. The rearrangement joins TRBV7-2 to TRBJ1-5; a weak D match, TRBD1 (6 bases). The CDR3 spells CASSLGQINQPQHF. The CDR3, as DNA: TGTGCCAGCAGCCTAGGACAGATCAATCAGCCCCAGCATTTT.